Following are 25 T cell receptor beta chains from one sample sequenced in a study of CD8 T cells in ankylosing spondylitis. From the 5' RACE reads, TCRdb called clonotypes with MiXCR, one entry per CDR3 protein. The table shows 190,000 or so distinct CDR3 sequences, with roughly 13% occurring only once. The sequenced material came from blood, either unsorted or a sorted T cell fraction (not recorded which). These receptors were obtained from a male donor with ankylosing spondylitis or in good health (not recorded which).

This clonotype was observed a few times. The chain carries TRBV19 and TRBJ1-1, with no clear D. The germline CDR1 and CDR2 sequences are LNHDA and SQIVND (reference sequence). The CDR3 is made up of 15 amino acids. V lost 3 bases to trimming and J lost 1 base, with 12 bases between them. CDR3 amino acids: CASSIDGLRNTEAFF. In DNA, the CDR3 is TGTGCCAGTAGTATCGACGGATTAAGGAACACTGAAGCTTTCTTT.

Only a few counts were recorded for this clonotype. The rearrangement links TRBV29-1 to TRBJ2-6; tentative D call: TRBD1 (6 bases). Germline CDR1 is SQVTM and CDR2 is ANQGSEA. The germline V and J ends were trimmed by 1 base and 4 bases, with 17 bases remaining between them. The CDR3 spans 17 residues. CDR3 in amino acids: CSVEAVVRGQGANVLTF. CDR3 nucleotides: TGCAGCGTTGAAGCGGTGGTCAGGGGCCAAGGGGCCAACGTCCTGACTTTC.

This clonotype has just a few counts. V gene TRBV30 combines with J gene TRBJ1-1; D might be TRBD1 (6 bases). This CDR3 has 15 amino acids. V lost 5 bases and J lost 1, with 17 bases in between. Per the germline V gene, CDR1 is GTSNPN and CDR2 is SVGIG (reference sequence). The CDR3 nucleotides read TGTGCCTGGGGTCCCTTGGGGACATCGAACACTGAAGCTTTCTTT. It yields the protein CAWGPLGTSNTEAFF.

This clonotype was detected a few times. The chain combines TRBV4-1 with TRBJ2-6, with 9 bases fitting TRBD1. Germline trimming cut 0 bases from V and 10 bases from J; bases unmatched to any gene: 7. The CDR3 consists of 16 residues. Germline-derived CDR1 and CDR2 are MGHRA and YSYEKL. CDR3 region: CASSQERGTGFNVLTF. The CDR3 nucleotides are TGCGCCAGCAGCCAAGAACGGGGGACAGGGTTTAACGTCCTGACTTTC.

The sample holds a few counts of this clonotype. The V call is TRBV5-8, the J call TRBJ2-3; D might be TRBD2 (6 bases). V gave up 4 bases and J gave up 0 bases, with 15 bases separating them. Germline CDR1 reads SGHTS; CDR2 reads YDEGEE. The CDR3 has 16 amino acids. The DNA for the CDR3 is TGTGCCAGCAGCCCTTGGAGGGGAGCTAGCACAGATACGCAGTATTTT. Its protein is CASSPWRGASTDTQYF.

This clonotype has at least ten counts. The chain links TRBV12-3 or TRBV12-4 to TRBJ2-3; 10 bases map to TRBD2. CDR3 length: 15 residues. V gave up 4 bases and J gave up 4 bases; unmatched junction bases: 5. In nucleotides, the CDR3 is TGTGCCAGCAGTTGGGCTAGCGGGGGATCAGATACGCAGTATTTT. The encoded protein is CASSWASGGSDTQYF.

This clonotype was counted between two and nine times. The CDR3 nucleotides read TGTGCCTGCCCCCCAGGGGCCGACACCGGGGAGCTGTTTTTT. This gives the protein CACPPGADTGELFF. V and J are TRBV30 and TRBJ2-2, with D possibly being TRBD1 (6 bases). The V end was cut by 6 bases, the J end by 3 bases, with 14 bases between. This CDR3 is built from 14 residues. Per germline, CDR1 GTSNPN and CDR2 SVGIG (reference sequence).

The chain is built from TRBV5-1 and TRBJ2-3; D might be TRBD1 (6 bases). The CDR3 extends over 16 amino acids. V was pared by 4 bases and J by 4 bases, with 19 bases between. CDR1 and CDR2 (germline): SGHRS, YFSETQ. The CDR3 DNA follows: TGCGCCAGCAGCCCCTCTCAACAGGGAAGTGCAGATACGCAGTATTTT. Translation gives CASSPSQQGSADTQYF.

This clonotype was observed a few times. The genes are TRBV4-1 and TRBJ2-3; D remains ambiguous. With 0 bases removed from V and 5 bases from J, the gap between germline ends came to 12 bases. The CDR3 extends over 15 amino acids. The germline V gene encodes CDR1 MGHRA and CDR2 YSYEKL. CDR3 sequence reads: CASSQELNPRDTQYF. The CDR3 DNA sequence: TGCGCCAGCAGCCAAGAGTTGAACCCACGAGATACGCAGTATTTT.

This CDR3 reads CASSVGARGEQYF. Written as DNA, the CDR3 is TGTGCCAGCAGTGTGGGAGCTCGGGGGGAGCAGTACTTC. This chain connects TRBV25-1 to TRBJ2-7, with a weak D call TRBD2 (6 bases). CDR3 size: 13 residues. V shed 4 bases and J shed 7 bases, with 14 bases lying between them. CDR1 and CDR2 (germline): MGHDK, SYGVNS.

This clonotype was counted between two and nine times. The chain joins TRBV20-1 to TRBJ2-2; 9 positions match TRBD1. The CDR3 length is 15 residues. The germline CDR1 and CDR2 sequences are DFQATT and SNEGSKA (reference sequence). V shed 3 bases and J 4 bases; nucleotides not matched to a gene: 6. CDR3 sequence: CSARRGTGLTGELFF. The CDR3, as DNA: TGCAGTGCTAGGAGGGGGACAGGGCTCACCGGGGAGCTGTTTTTT.

The rearrangement uses TRBV29-1 and TRBJ2-1; D is unresolved. V lost 3 bases and J 2 bases, leaving 14 bases between the germline ends. Germline assignment: CDR1 SQVTM and CDR2 ANQGSEA. The CDR3 has 15 residues. The CDR3 nucleotides are TGCAGCGTTGAGAGCCCTTGGTCGCCCTACAATGAGCAGTTCTTC. Translating it yields CSVESPWSPYNEQFF.

In its sample, this clonotype was seen a few times. The chain has TRBV20-1 and TRBJ2-1, with 14 bases aligning to TRBD2. The CDR3 is 15 residues long. J lost 8 bases, V lost 3 bases, and 6 bases had no gene match. Looked up from germline, CDR1 is DFQATT and CDR2 is SNEGSKA (reference sequence). The CDR3 protein is CSASGLAGGPHEQFF. The DNA for the CDR3 is TGCAGTGCTAGCGGACTAGCGGGAGGCCCCCATGAGCAGTTCTTC.

This clonotype was counted many times. The chain uses TRBV25-1 and TRBJ1-6, with D hard to call. CDR1 is MGHDK, CDR2 SYGVNS, per germline. This CDR3 has 14 amino acids. The V end lost 6 bases, the J end lost 7 bases, and 13 bases lay between the germline ends. In DNA, the CDR3 is TGTGCCAGCAGCTATGAGGGAGGGAATTCACCCCTCCACTTT. Residues: CASSYEGGNSPLHF.

The chain uses TRBV10-3 and TRBJ2-3, with D perhaps matching TRBD2 (5 bases). The V and J ends lost 7 bases and 0 bases respectively, with 11 bases between them. The CDR3 is made up of 14 amino acids. Germline CDR1 ENHRY, CDR2 SYGVKD. This chain's CDR3 is CAINPGSSTDTQYF. The CDR3 nucleotides are TGTGCCATCAACCCGGGAAGTAGCACAGATACGCAGTATTTT.

This clonotype was seen only a few times. The chain carries TRBV7-6 and TRBJ2-1; D may be TRBD2 (6 bases). CDR3 length: 15 amino acids. Deletions cut 4 bases from V and 5 bases from J, with 15 bases between. Germline V gene sequence: CDR1 SGHVS, CDR2 FNYEAQ. The CDR3 DNA follows: TGTGCCAGCAGCTCTAGGGACTCCGTCAACAATGAGCAGTTCTTC. This translates into CASSSRDSVNNEQFF.

The gene calls are TRBV10-2 and TRBJ2-5; unclear D gene. CDR3 length: 14 residues. The germline CDR1 and CDR2 sequences are WSHSY and SAAADI. V was shortened by 7 bases and J by 0 bases, with 12 bases between the two germline ends. This CDR3 is CASKDEPHQETQYF. The DNA for the CDR3 is TGCGCCAGCAAGGACGAGCCCCACCAAGAGACCCAGTACTTC.

This clonotype has more than one count but fewer than ten. The chain employs TRBV5-5 and TRBJ2-1; D not certain. The CDR3 runs to 12 residues. Germline loops: CDR1 SGHKS, CDR2 YYEKEE (reference sequence). Trimming removed 4 bases at V and 8 bases at J, with 10 bases between. The CDR3, as DNA: TGTGCCAGCAGCCCTATGACGGATGAGCAGTTCTTC. Translating gives CASSPMTDEQFF.

Many counts were recorded for this clonotype. The chain combines TRBV4-1 with TRBJ2-1; the D is unclear. The V end lost 0 bases, the J end lost 1 base, and 7 bases lay between the germline ends. CDR1 and CDR2 from the germline V gene are MGHRA and YSYEKL. The CDR3 is made up of 15 amino acids. CDR3 residues: CASSQDGRSYNEQFF. The CDR3 region has the DNA TGCGCCAGCAGCCAAGATGGCAGGTCCTACAATGAGCAGTTCTTC.

This clonotype has only a few counts. The V and J genes are TRBV19 and TRBJ2-1, with D perhaps matching TRBD1 or TRBD2 (5 bases each). CDR3 length: 16 residues. Germline-derived CDR1 and CDR2 are LNHDA and SQIVND (reference sequence). Trimming removed 4 bases from V and 10 bases from J, with 23 bases in between. CDR3: CASSTLPGTAIGEQFF. CDR3 in DNA: TGTGCCAGTAGTACCCTACCCGGGACGGCGATCGGGGAGCAGTTCTTC.

The chain links TRBV19 to TRBJ1-1; 9 bases agree with TRBD1. The CDR3 contains 15 residues. From germline, CDR1 is LNHDA and CDR2 SQIVND (reference sequence). V shed 6 bases, J shed 6 bases, and the junction held 11 bases outside the gene matches. In DNA, the CDR3 is TGTGCCAGTAGGGGGACAGGGTATGGTTCCGCTGAAGCTTTCTTT. Its protein is CASRGTGYGSAEAFF.

In its sample, this clonotype was seen a few times. V is TRBV12-3 or TRBV12-4 and J is TRBJ2-3, with unresolved D. The CDR3 runs 13 residues. Trimming stripped 6 bases from V and 2 bases from J, with 9 bases between. This CDR3 reads CASRNINTDTQYF. CDR3 DNA: TGTGCCAGCAGAAATATCAACACAGATACGCAGTATTTT.

The chain combines TRBV5-6 with TRBJ2-1; 9 bases are shared with TRBD2. Trimming removed 6 bases from V and 6 bases from J; junction bases left unmatched: 16. The CDR3 extends over 17 amino acids. Germline CDR1 reads SGHDT; CDR2 reads YYEEEE. Here the CDR3 DNA reads TGTGCCAGCACTCTCCTATCCGGGACTAGCAGCCTCAATGAGCAGTTCTTC. Its translation: CASTLLSGTSSLNEQFF.

As DNA, the CDR3 is TGTGCCAGCAGTGAAGCGCTTGAGGGAGACGGAGAGACCCAGTACTTC. This gives the protein CASSEALEGDGETQYF. The chain is built from TRBV2 and TRBJ2-5; tentatively, D is TRBD2 (5 bases). V lost 0 bases to trimming and J lost 4 bases, with 15 bases between them. Germline-derived CDR1 and CDR2 are SNHLY and FYNNEI. This CDR3 spans 16 amino acids.

This chain joins TRBV2 and TRBJ2-7; 8 bases are a match to TRBD2. Germline V lookup: CDR1 SNHLY, CDR2 FYNNEI. This CDR3 is built from 18 residues. The V segment lost 6 bases and the J segment 6 bases; nucleotides outside the gene matches: 22. In DNA, the CDR3 is TGTGCCAGCAGGGCACCCGTGCAGGGAGATAGCGGGAACCCCGAGCAGTACTTC. Its protein is CASRAPVQGDSGNPEQYF.